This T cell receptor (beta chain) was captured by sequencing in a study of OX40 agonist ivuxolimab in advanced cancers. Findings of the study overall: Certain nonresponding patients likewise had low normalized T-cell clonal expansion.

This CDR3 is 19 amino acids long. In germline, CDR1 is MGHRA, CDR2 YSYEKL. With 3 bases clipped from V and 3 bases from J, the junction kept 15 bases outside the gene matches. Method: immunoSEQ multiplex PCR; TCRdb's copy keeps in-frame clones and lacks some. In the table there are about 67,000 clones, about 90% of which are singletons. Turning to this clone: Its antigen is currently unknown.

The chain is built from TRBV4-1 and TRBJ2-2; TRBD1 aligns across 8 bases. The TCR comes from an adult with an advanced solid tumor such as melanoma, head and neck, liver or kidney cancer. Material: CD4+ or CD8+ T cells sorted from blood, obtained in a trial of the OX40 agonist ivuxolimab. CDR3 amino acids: CASSHTVAYRGADTGELFF. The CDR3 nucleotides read TGCGCCAGCAGCCACACCGTCGCCTACAGGGGGGCGGACACCGGGGAGCTGTTTTTT.